These 14 T cell receptor beta chains were sequenced from one sample in a study of blood T cell repertoires in COVID-19. Generated by immunoSEQ multiplex PCR, the TCRdb table keeps only in-frame clones and is missing some. In the table there are under 65,000 clones, 80% to 90% of which are singletons. Sequences were obtained from peripheral blood. The source of these receptors is a woman in her fifties or sixties with acute or convalescent COVID-19.

V gene TRBV4-1 combines with J gene TRBJ2-3; 8 nucleotides agree with TRBD2. Per germline, CDR1 MGHRA and CDR2 YSYEKL. This CDR3 is 15 amino acids long. The V gene end was trimmed by 5 bases and the J gene end by 1 base; junction bases not matched to a gene: 5. The CDR3 nucleotides read TGCGCCAGCAGCTTCGGACTAGCAGGCACAGATACGCAGTATTTT. It translates to CASSFGLAGTDTQYF.

This clone occurred a few times. This sequence joins TRBV6-5 and TRBJ2-1, with D hard to call. Germline V CDR1 and CDR2: MNHEY, SVGAGI. There are 12 residues in the CDR3. V lost 6 bases and J lost 5, with 8 bases in between. CDR3: CASSHTDNEQFF. The CDR3 nucleotides are TGTGCCAGCAGCCACACCGACAATGAGCAGTTCTTC.

The chain couples TRBV6-5 to TRBJ2-7, with a possible D match to TRBD1 (6 bases). The V gene lost 6 bases and the J gene lost 7 bases, with 13 bases spanning the gap. The CDR3 runs 12 residues. CDR1 and CDR2 (germline): MNHEY, SVGAGI. The CDR3 sequence: CASSPDRNEQYF. CDR3 sequence (DNA): TGTGCCAGCAGCCCCGACAGGAATGAGCAGTACTTC.

This clone occurred a few times. The rearrangement uses TRBV19 and TRBJ2-3; the D gene is possibly TRBD2 (7 bases). The CDR3 loop spans 16 amino acids. Germline CDR1 reads LNHDA; CDR2 reads SQIVND (reference sequence). Trimming took off 6 bases at V and 4 bases at J, with 20 bases between the two ends. As DNA, the CDR3 is TGTGCCAGTAGCCCCCTTAGGGGGGGGAGGCCAGATACGCAGTATTTT. Translated, it gives CASSPLRGGRPDTQYF.

This chain connects TRBV3-1 (or the pseudogene TRBV3-2) to TRBJ2-2; 9 bases map to TRBD2. With V trimmed by 6 bases and J by 5 bases, 7 bases remained unmatched. This CDR3 contains 15 residues. Germline-derived CDR1 and CDR2 are LGHDT and YNNKEL (reference sequence). The CDR3 region is CASSRLAATTGELFF. The CDR3 DNA reads as TGTGCCAGCAGTCGACTAGCGGCAACAACCGGGGAGCTGTTTTTT.

This sequence joins TRBV29-1 and TRBJ2-7; 11 positions match TRBD1. Germline loops: CDR1 SQVTM, CDR2 ANQGSEA. CDR3 length equals 13 residues. Germline trimming cut 6 bases from V and 3 bases from J; bases unmatched to any gene: 4. The CDR3 DNA follows: TGCAGCGTGGGACAGGGGGGTGGCTACGAGCAGTACTTC. Translation: CSVGQGGGYEQYF.

The table lists this clone with a count of one. V is TRBV7-9 and J is TRBJ2-7; 8 nucleotides align to TRBD2. This CDR3 comprises 15 residues. V was pared by 10 bases and J by 4 bases, with 15 bases of the junction left unmatched. The germline CDR1 and CDR2 sequences are SEHNR and FQNEAQ (reference sequence). CDR3 amino acids: CAITRGGTRDYEQYF. CDR3 DNA sequence: TGTGCCATCACCCGAGGGGGGACTAGAGATTACGAGCAGTACTTC.

The genes are TRBV7-3 and TRBJ2-1; maybe TRBD2 (6 bases). Trimming removed 1 base at V and 9 bases at J, with 19 bases between. CDR1 is SGHTA, CDR2 FQGTGA, per germline. This CDR3 region has 16 residues. CDR3 DNA: TGTGCCAGCAGCTTAAGGGCGGCGGGAATAGGGGTTGAGCAGTTCTTC. Amino acids: CASSLRAAGIGVEQFF.

J is TRBJ1-3 and V is TRBV18; D possibly corresponds to TRBD1 (5 bases). Germline V gives CDR1 KGHSH, CDR2 LQKENI. CDR3 length: 16 amino acids. The V and J ends lost 2 bases and 3 bases respectively, with 14 bases between them. CDR3 bases: TGTGCCAGCTCACCAGGGATACAGGAAGATGGAAACACCATATATTTT. Translation gives CASSPGIQEDGNTIYF.

The chain recombines TRBV6-5 with TRBJ2-2, with 9 bases matching TRBD1. V was pared by 5 bases and J by 5 bases, with 6 bases of the junction left unmatched. The CDR3 consists of 15 residues. CDR1 is MNHEY, CDR2 SVGAGI, per germline. The CDR3 loop is CASSLDRGFTGELFF. The CDR3 DNA sequence: TGTGCCAGCAGTCTAGACAGGGGGTTTACCGGGGAGCTGTTTTTT.

This sequence joins TRBV7-9 and TRBJ1-2, with D maybe TRBD1 (5 bases). The CDR3 runs 16 residues. Trimming took 1 base from V and 6 from J, leaving 18 bases between them. CDR1 is SEHNR and CDR2 is FQNEAQ in the germline V gene (reference sequence). The CDR3 nucleotides read TGTGCCAGCAGCTTAGGGTTCGGTCAGGGATCAGATGGCTACACCTTC. This codes for CASSLGFGQGSDGYTF.

The V gene is TRBV5-1, the J gene TRBJ2-7; perhaps TRBD1 as D (6 bases). The CDR3 covers 16 residues. The V end lost 2 bases, the J end lost 2 bases, and 17 bases lay between the germline ends. Germline lookup yields CDR1 SGHRS and CDR2 YFSETQ. The CDR3 nucleotides are TGCGCCAGCAGCTTAGGCTCAGGGGAGACGGCCTACGAGCAGTACTTC. Translating it yields CASSLGSGETAYEQYF.

The V call is TRBV14, the J call TRBJ2-3; possibly TRBD2 for D (5 bases). CDR3 size: 15 residues. Germline CDR1 SGHDN, CDR2 FVKESK. V was cut by 1 base and J by 2 bases, with 10 bases left in between. CDR3: CASSQADYLTDTQYF. In DNA, the CDR3 is TGTGCCAGCAGCCAAGCAGACTACCTCACAGATACGCAGTATTTT.

This clone has more than one count but fewer than ten. The rearrangement uses TRBV14 and TRBJ1-2; D remains unclear. The CDR3 has 14 amino acids. V was cut by 0 bases and J by 8 bases, with 13 bases left in between. Germline V gives CDR1 SGHDN, CDR2 FVKESK. CDR3 DNA: TGTGCCAGCAGCCAAGATTCGGGAATAGTGGGCTACACCTTC. It translates to CASSQDSGIVGYTF.